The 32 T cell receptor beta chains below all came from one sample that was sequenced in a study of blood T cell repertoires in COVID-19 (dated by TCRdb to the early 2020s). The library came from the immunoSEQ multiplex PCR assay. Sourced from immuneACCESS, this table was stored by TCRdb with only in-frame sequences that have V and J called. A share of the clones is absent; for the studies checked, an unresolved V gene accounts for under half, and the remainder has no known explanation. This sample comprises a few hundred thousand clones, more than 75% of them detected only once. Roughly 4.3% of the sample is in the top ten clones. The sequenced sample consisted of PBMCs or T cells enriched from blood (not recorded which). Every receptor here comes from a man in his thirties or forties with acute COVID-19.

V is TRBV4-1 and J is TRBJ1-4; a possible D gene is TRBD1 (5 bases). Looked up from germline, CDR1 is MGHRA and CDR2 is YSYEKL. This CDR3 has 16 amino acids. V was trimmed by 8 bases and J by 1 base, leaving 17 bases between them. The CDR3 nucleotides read TGCGCCAGCCGGGGTTCCGGGGGAGGAACTAATGAAAAACTGTTTTTT. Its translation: CASRGSGGGTNEKLFF.

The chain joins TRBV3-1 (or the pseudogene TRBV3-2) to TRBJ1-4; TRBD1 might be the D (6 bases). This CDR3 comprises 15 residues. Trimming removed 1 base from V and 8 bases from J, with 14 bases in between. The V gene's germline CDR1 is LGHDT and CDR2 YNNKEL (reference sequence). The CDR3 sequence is CASSQVLGAGEKLFF. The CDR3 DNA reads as TGTGCCAGCAGCCAAGTTTTGGGGGCCGGAGAAAAACTGTTTTTT.

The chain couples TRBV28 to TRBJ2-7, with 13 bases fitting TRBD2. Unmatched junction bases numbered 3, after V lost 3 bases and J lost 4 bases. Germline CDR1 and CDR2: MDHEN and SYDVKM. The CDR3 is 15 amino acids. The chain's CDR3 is CASSLGLAGLYEQYF. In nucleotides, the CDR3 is TGTGCCAGCAGTTTGGGACTAGCGGGGCTTTACGAGCAGTACTTC.

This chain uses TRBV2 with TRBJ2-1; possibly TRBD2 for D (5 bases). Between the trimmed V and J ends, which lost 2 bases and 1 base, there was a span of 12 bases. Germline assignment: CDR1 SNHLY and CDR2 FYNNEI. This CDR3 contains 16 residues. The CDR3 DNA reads TGTGCCAGCAGTGAAATTTACACTAGATCCTACAATGAGCAGTTCTTC. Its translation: CASSEIYTRSYNEQFF.

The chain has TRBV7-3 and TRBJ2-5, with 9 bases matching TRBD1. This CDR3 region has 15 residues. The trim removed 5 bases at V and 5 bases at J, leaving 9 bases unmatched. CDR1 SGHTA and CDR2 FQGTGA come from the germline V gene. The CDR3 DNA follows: TGTGCCAGCAGCCCCGGGGGTGACAGGGGGGAGACCCAGTACTTC. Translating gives CASSPGGDRGETQYF.

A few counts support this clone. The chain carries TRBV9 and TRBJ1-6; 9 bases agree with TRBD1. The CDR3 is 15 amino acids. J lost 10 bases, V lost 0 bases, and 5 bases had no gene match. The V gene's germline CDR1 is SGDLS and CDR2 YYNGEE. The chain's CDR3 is CASSVASTGGSPLHF. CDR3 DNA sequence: TGTGCCAGCAGCGTAGCCTCAACAGGGGGCTCACCCCTCCACTTT. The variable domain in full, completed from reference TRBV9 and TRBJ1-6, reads DSGVTQTPKHLITATGQRVTLRCSPRSGDLSVYWYQQSLDQGLQFLIQYYNGEERAKGNILERFSAQQFPDLHSELNLSSLELGDSALYFCASSVASTGGSPLHFGNGTRLTVT.

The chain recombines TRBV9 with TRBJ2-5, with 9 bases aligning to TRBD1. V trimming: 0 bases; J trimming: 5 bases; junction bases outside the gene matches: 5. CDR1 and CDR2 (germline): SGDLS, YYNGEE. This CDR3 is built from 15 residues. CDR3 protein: CASSVGTGVVETQYF. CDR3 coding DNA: TGTGCCAGCAGCGTAGGGACAGGGGTAGTGGAGACCCAGTACTTC.

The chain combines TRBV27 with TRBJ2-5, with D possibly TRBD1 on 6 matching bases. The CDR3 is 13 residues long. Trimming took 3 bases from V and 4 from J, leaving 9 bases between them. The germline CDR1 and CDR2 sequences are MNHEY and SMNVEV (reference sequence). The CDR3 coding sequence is TGTGCCAGCAGTTTCTTCAGGGGAGAGACCCAGTACTTC. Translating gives CASSFFRGETQYF.

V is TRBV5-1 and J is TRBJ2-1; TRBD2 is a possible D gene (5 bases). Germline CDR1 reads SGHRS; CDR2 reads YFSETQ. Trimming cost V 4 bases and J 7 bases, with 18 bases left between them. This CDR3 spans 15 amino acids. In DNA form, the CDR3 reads TGCGCCAGCAGCGACCCCTGGACTGACGATAATGAGCAGTTCTTC. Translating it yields CASSDPWTDDNEQFF.

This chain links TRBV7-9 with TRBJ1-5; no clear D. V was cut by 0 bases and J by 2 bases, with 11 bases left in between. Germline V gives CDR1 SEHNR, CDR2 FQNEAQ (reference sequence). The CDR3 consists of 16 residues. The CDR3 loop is CASSLAGGGGNQPQHF. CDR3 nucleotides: TGTGCCAGCAGCTTAGCTGGCGGCGGGGGCAATCAGCCCCAGCATTTT.

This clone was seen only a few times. In DNA form, the CDR3 reads TGTGCCAGCAGTTTATTTGGGCAGAGCACAGATACGCAGTATTTT. Residues: CASSLFGQSTDTQYF. The gene calls are TRBV28 and TRBJ2-3; D not certain. The V end lost 1 base, the J end lost 0 bases, and 8 bases lay between the germline ends. The CDR3 has 15 amino acids. Looked up from germline, CDR1 is MDHEN and CDR2 is SYDVKM.

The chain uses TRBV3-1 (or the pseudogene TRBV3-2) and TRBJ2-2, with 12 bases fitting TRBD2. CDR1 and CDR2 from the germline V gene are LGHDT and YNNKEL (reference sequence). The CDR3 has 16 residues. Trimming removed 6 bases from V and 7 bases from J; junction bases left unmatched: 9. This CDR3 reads CASRVSSGGAGGELFF. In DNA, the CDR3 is TGTGCCAGCAGAGTATCTAGCGGGGGGGCCGGCGGGGAGCTGTTTTTT.

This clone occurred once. The CDR3 sequence: CASSFFEGSQETQYF. For the CDR3, the DNA is TGTGCCAGCAGCTTTTTTGAGGGCTCGCAAGAGACCCAGTACTTC. The chain couples TRBV11-2 to TRBJ2-5, with D possibly matching TRBD2 (5 bases). The germline gives CDR1 SGHAT, CDR2 FQNNGV. V lost 3 bases and J lost 2, with 13 bases in between. The CDR3 length is 15 residues.

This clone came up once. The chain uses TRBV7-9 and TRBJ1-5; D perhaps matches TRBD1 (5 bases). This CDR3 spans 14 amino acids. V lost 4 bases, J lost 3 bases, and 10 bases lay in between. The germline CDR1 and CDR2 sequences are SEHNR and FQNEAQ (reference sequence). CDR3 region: CASSSTRDNQPQHF. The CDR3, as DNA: TGTGCCAGCAGCTCGACCAGGGACAATCAGCCCCAGCATTTT.

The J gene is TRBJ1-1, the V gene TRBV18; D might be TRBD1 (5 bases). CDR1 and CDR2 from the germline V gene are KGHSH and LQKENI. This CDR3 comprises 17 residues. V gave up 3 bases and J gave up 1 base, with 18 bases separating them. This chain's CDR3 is CASSPVFQSQGNTEAFF. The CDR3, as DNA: TGTGCCAGCTCACCGGTGTTCCAATCGCAGGGGAACACTGAAGCTTTCTTT.

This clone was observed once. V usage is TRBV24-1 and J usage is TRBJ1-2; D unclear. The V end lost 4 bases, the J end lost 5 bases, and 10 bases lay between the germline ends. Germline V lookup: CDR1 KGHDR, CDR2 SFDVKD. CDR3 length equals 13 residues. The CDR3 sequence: CATSEQHEYGYTF. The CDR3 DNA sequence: TGTGCCACCAGTGAACAGCACGAATATGGCTACACCTTC.

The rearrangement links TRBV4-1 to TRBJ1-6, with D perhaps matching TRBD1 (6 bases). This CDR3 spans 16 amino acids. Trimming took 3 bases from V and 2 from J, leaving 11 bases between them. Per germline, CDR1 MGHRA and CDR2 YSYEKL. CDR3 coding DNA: TGCGCCAGCAGCCAGAGGGGGGGGACCTATAATTCACCCCTCCACTTT. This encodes CASSQRGGTYNSPLHF.

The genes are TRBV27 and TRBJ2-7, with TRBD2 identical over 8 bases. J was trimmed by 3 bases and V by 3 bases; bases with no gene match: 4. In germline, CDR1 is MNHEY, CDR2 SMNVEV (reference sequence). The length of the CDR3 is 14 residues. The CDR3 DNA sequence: TGTGCCAGCAGTTTCGGCGGGGGGATCTACGAGCAGTACTTC. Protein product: CASSFGGGIYEQYF.

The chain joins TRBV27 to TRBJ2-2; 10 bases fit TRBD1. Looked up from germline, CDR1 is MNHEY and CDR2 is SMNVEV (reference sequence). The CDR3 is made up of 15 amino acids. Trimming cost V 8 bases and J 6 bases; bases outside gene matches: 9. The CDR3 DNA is TGTGCCAGCGGGAGACAGGGGGCTGTCCCCGGGGAGCTGTTTTTT. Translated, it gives CASGRQGAVPGELFF.

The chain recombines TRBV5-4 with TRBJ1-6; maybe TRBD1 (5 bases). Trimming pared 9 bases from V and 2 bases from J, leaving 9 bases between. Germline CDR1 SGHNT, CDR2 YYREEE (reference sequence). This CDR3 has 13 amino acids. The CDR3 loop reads CATMTAYNSPLHF. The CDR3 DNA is TGTGCCACTATGACAGCCTATAATTCACCCCTCCACTTT.

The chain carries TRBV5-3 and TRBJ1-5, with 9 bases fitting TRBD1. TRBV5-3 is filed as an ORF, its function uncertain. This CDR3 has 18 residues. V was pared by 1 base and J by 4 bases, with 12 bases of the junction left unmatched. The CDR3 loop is CARSLWHTGGSGNQPQHF. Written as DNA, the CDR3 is TGTGCCAGAAGCTTGTGGCATACAGGGGGCTCGGGAAATCAGCCCCAGCATTTT.

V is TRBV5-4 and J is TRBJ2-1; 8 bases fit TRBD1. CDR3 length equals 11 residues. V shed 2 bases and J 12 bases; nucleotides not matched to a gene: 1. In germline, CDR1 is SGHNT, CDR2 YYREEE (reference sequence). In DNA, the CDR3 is TGTGCCAGCAGCTTCGGGACAGGGCAGTTCTTC. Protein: CASSFGTGQFF.

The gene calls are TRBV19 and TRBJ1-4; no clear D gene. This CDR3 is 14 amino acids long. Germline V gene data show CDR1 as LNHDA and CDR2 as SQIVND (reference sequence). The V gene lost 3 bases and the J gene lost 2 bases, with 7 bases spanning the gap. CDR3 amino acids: CASSIVLTNEKLFF. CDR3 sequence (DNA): TGTGCCAGTAGTATCGTTTTGACTAATGAAAAACTGTTTTTT.

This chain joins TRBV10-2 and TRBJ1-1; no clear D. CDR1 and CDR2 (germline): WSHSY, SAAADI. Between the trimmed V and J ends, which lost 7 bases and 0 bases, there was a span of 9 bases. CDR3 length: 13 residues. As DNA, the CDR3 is TGCGCCAGCACTGGACTGATGAACACTGAAGCTTTCTTT. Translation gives CASTGLMNTEAFF.

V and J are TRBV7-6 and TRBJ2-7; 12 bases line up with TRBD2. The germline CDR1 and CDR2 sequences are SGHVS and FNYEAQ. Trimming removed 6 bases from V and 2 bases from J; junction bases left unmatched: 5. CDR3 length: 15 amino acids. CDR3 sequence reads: CASSPTSGGPYEQYF. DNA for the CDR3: TGTGCCAGCAGTCCTACTAGCGGGGGGCCCTACGAGCAGTACTTC.

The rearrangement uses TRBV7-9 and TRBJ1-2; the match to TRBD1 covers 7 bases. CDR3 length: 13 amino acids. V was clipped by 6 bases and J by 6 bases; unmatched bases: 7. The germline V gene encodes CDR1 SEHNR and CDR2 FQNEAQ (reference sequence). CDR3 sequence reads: CASRPDREDGYTF. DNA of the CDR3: TGTGCCAGCAGACCCGACAGGGAAGATGGCTACACCTTC.

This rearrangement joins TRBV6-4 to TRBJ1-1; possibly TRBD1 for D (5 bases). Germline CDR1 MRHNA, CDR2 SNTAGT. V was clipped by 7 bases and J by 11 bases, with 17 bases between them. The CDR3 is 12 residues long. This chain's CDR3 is CASTSRDGRAFF. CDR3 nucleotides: TGTGCCAGCACCTCCAGGGATGGTAGGGCTTTCTTT.

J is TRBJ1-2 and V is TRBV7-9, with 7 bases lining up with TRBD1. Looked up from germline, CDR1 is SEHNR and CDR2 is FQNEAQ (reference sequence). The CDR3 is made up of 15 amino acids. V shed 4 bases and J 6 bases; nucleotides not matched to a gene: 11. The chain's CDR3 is CASSSLSTGKNGYTF. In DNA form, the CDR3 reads TGTGCCAGCAGCTCCCTTTCGACAGGGAAGAATGGCTACACCTTC. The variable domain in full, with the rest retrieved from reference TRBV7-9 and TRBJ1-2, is DTGVSQNPRHKITKRGQNVTFRCDPISEHNRLYWYRQTLGQGPEFLTYFQNEAQLEKSRLLSDRFSAERPKGSFSTLEIQRTEQGDSAMYLCASSSLSTGKNGYTFGSGTRLTVV.

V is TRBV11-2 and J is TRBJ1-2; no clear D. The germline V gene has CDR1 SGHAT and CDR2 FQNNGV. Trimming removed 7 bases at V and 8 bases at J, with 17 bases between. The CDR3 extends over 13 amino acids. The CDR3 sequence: CASIPLWGEGYTF. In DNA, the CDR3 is TGTGCCAGCATCCCGCTCTGGGGAGAGGGCTACACCTTC.

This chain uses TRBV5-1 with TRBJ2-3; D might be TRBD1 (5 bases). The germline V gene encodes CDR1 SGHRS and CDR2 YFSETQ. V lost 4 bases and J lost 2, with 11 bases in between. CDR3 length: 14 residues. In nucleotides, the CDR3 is TGCGCCAGCAGCGGGCAGGGAACCACAGATACGCAGTATTTT. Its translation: CASSGQGTTDTQYF.

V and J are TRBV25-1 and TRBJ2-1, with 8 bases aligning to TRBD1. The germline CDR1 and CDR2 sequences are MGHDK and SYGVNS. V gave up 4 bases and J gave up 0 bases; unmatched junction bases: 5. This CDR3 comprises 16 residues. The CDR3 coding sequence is TGTGCCAGCAGTGGCAGGGGGCATGTCTCCTACAATGAGCAGTTCTTC. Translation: CASSGRGHVSYNEQFF. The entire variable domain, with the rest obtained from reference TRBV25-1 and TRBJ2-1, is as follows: EADIYQTPRYLVIGTGKKITLECSQTMGHDKMYWYQQDPGMELHLIHYSYGVNSTEKGDLSSESTVSRIRTEHFPLTLESARPSHTSQYLCASSGRGHVSYNEQFFGPGTRLTVL.

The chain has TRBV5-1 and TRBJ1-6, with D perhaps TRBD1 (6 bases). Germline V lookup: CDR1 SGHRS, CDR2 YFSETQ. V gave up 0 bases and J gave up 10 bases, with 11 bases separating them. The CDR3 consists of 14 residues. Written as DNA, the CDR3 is TGCGCCAGCAGCTTGGCAGGGGTAGGCTCACCCCTCCACTTT. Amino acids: CASSLAGVGSPLHF.